Described below is a single T cell receptor beta chain sequence and its context. Its specificity is not known. This specimen comes from a study of beta chain features in type 1 diabetes. Background on the study: Cell yields, gender and age were similar in healthy donors and patients. The study, taken as a whole, reports: Sequencing used cDNA, and cells with high TCR expression could therefore be over-represented. Lower insertion and higher deletion counts appeared at VDJ junctions in type 1 diabetes patients.

All of the isolated RNA was reverse transcribed, so expressed TCRB transcripts were sequenced. Assay: immunoSEQ multiplex PCR; the TCRdb copy retains only in-frame clones and omits some. The sample has about 620,000 clones, about a sixth seen once. With 3 bases clipped from V and 5 bases from J, the junction kept 7 bases outside the gene matches. This CDR3 comprises 15 residues. CDR1 is MDHEN, CDR2 SYDVKM, per germline. This clonotype was sampled from a man between 18 and 29 years old in good health. The J gene is TRBJ2-7, the V gene TRBV28; TRBD1 matches 10 bases. What was sequenced was naive CD4+ T cells from blood. The CDR3 nucleotides read TGTGCCAGCAGTTTTTTCCGGGACAGGGGCAACGAGCAGTACTTC. Protein sequence: CASSFFRDRGNEQYF.